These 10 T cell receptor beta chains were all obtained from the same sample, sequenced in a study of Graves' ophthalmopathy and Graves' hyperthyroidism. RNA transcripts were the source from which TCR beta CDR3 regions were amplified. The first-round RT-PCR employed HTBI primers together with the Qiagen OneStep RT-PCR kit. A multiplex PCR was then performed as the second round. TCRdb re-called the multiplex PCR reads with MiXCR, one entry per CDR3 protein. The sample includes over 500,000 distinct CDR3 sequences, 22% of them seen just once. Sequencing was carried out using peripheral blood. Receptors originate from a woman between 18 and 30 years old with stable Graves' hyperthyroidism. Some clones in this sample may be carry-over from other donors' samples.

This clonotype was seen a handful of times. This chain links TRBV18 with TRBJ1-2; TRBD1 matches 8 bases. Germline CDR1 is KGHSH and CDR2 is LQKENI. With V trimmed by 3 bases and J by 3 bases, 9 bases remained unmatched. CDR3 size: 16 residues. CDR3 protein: CASSPLRTGMDYGYTF. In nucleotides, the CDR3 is TGTGCCAGCTCACCTCTACGGACAGGGATGGACTATGGCTACACCTTC.

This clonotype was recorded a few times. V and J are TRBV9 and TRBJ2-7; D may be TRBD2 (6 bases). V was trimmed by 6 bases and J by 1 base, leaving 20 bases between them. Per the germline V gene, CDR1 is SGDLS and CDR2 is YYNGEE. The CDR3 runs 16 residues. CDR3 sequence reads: CASTRTGDSTSYEQYF. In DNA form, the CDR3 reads TGTGCCAGCACCCGCACCGGGGACTCGACGTCCTACGAGCAGTACTTC.

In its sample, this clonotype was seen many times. The CDR3 DNA sequence: TGTGCCAGCAGTTTAAACAGCTATGGCTACACCTTC. Protein sequence: CASSLNSYGYTF. The chain uses TRBV28 and TRBJ1-2; D is uncertain. This CDR3 is 12 amino acids long. Germline-derived CDR1 and CDR2 are MDHEN and SYDVKM. Between the trimmed V and J ends, which lost 2 bases and 4 bases, there was a span of 5 bases.

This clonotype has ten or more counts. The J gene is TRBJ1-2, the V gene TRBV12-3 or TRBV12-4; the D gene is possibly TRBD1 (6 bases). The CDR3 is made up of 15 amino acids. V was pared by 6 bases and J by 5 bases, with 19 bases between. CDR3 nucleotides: TGTGCCAGCAGCTCCATCGACAGGTTACTTTATGGCTACACCTTC. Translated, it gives CASSSIDRLLYGYTF.

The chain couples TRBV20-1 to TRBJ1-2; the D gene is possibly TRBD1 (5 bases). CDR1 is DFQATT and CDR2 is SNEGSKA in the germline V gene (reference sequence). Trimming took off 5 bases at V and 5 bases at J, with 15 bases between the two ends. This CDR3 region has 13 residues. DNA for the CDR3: TGCAGTGCTTCAAGACAGTCCCAATATGGCTACACCTTC. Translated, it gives CSASRQSQYGYTF.

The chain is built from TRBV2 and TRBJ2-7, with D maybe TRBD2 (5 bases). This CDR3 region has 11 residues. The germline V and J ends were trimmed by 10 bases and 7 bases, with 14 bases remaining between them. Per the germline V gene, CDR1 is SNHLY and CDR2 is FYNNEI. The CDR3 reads CAIHIRGEQYF. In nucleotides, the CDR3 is TGTGCCATCCACATACGGGGTGAGCAGTACTTC.

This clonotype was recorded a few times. The CDR3: CAWSLSDRESPLHF. The CDR3 DNA sequence: TGTGCCTGGAGCCTTTCGGACAGGGAATCACCCCTCCACTTT. The chain joins TRBV30 to TRBJ1-6, with 8 bases that match TRBD1. Germline loops: CDR1 GTSNPN, CDR2 SVGIG (reference sequence). V lost 3 bases and J lost 10; bases outside the gene matches: 8. This CDR3 spans 14 amino acids.

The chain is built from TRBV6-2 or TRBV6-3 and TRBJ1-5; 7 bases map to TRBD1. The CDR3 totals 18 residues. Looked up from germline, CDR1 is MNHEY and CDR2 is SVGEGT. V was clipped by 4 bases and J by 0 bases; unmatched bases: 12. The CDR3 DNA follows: TGTGCCAGCAGTTGGGGGACAGTAAGGGTCAATAGCAATCAGCCCCAGCATTTT. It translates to CASSWGTVRVNSNQPQHF.

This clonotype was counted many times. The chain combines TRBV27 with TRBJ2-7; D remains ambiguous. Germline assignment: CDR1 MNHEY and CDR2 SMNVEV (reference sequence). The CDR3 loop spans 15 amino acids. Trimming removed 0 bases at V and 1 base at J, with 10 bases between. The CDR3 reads CASSLSFNGSYEQYF. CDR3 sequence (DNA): TGTGCCAGCAGTTTATCGTTCAACGGTTCCTACGAGCAGTACTTC.

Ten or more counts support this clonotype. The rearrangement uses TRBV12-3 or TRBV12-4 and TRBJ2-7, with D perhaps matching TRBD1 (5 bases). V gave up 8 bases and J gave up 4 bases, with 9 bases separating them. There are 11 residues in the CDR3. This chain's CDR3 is CASSGSYEQYF. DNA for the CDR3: TGTGCCAGCTCAGGGTCGTACGAGCAGTACTTC.